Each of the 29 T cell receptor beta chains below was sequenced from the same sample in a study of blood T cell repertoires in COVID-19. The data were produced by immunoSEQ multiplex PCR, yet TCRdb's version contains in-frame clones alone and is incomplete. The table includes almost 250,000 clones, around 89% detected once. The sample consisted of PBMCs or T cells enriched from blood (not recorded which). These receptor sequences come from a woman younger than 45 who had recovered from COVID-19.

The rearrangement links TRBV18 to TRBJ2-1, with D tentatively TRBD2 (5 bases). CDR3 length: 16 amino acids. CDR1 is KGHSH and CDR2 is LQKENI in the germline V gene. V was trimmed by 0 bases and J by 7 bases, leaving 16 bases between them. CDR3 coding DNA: TGTGCCAGCTCACCACCCGAGCGGTCATCACAAAATGAGCAGTTCTTC. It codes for CASSPPERSSQNEQFF.

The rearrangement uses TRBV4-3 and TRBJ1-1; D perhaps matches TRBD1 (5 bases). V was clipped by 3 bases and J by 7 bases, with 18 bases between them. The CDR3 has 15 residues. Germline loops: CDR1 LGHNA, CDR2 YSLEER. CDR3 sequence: CASSQEAGPGGEAFF. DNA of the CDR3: TGCGCCAGCAGCCAGGAAGCGGGGCCAGGAGGTGAAGCTTTCTTT.

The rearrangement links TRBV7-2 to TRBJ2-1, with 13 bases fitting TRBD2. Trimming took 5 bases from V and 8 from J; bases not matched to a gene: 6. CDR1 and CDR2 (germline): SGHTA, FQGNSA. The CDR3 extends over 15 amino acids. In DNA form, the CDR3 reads TGTGCCAGCAGCGTACTAGCGGGAGGGAGTTATGAGCAGTTCTTC. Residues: CASSVLAGGSYEQFF. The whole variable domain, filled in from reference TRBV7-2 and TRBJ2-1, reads GAGVSQSPSNKVTEKGKDVELRCDPISGHTALYWYRQSLGQGLEFLIYFQGNSAPDKSGLPSDRFSAERTGGSVSTLTIQRTQQEDSAVYLCASSVLAGGSYEQFFGPGTRLTVL.

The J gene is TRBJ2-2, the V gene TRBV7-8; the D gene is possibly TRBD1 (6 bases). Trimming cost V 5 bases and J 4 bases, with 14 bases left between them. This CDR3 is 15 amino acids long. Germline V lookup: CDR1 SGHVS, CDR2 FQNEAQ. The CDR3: CASSPPDSTTGELFF. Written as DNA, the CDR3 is TGTGCCAGCAGCCCACCGGACAGCACCACCGGGGAGCTGTTTTTT. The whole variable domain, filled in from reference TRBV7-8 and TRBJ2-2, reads GAGVSQSPRYKVAKRGQDVALRCDPISGHVSLFWYQQALGQGPEFLTYFQNEAQLDKSGLPSDRFFAERPEGSVSTLKIQRTQQEDSAVYLCASSPPDSTTGELFFGEGSRLTVL.

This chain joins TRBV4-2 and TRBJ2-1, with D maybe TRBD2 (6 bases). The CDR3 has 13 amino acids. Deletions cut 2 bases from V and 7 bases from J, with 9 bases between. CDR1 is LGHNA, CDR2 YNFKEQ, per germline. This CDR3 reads CASSQLTRNEQFF. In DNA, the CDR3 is TGTGCCAGCAGCCAACTGACTAGGAATGAGCAGTTCTTC.

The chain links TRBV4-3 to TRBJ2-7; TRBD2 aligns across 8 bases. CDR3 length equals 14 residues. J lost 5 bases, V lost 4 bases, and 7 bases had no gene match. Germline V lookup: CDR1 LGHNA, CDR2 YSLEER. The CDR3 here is CASSRTSRSNEQYF. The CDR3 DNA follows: TGCGCCAGCAGCCGGACTAGCCGGAGTAACGAGCAGTACTTC.

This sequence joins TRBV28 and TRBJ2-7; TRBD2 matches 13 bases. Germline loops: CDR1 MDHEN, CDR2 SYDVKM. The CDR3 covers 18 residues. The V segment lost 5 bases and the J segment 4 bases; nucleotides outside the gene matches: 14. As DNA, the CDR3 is TGTGCCAGCAGTCTCGTAGCCATTTCGGGACTAGCGGGATACGAGCAGTACTTC. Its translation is CASSLVAISGLAGYEQYF.

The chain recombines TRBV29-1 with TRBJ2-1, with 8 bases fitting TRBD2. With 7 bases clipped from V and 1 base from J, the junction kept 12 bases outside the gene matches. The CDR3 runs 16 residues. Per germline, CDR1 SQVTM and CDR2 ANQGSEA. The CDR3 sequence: CSAPPGGGGSYNEQFF. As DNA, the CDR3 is TGCAGCGCCCCCCCCGGGGGCGGGGGGTCCTACAATGAGCAGTTCTTC.

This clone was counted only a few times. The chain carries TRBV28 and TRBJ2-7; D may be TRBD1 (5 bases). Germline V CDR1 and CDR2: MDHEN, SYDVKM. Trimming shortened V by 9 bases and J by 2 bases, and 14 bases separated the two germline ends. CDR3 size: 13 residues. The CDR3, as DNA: TGTGCCAGTATAGACAGTCTTACCTACGAGCAGTACTTC. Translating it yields CASIDSLTYEQYF. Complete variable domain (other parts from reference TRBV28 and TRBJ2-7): DVKVTQSSRYLVKRTGEKVFLECVQDMDHENMFWYRQDPGLGLRLIYFSYDVKMKEKGDIPEGYSVSREKKERFSLILESASTNQTSMYLCASIDSLTYEQYFGPGTRLTVT.

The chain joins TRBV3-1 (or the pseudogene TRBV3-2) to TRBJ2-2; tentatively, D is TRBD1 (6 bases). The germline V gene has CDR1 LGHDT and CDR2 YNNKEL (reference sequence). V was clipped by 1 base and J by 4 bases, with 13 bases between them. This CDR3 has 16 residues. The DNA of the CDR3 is TGTGCCAGCAGCCAAGTAACAGGGAGTAGCACCGGGGAGCTGTTTTTT. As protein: CASSQVTGSSTGELFF.

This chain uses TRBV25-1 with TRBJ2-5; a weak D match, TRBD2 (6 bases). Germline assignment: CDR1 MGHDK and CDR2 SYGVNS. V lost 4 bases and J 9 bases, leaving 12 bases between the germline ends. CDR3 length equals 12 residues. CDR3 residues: CASSVGGPAQYF. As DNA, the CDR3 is TGTGCCAGCAGTGTGGGGGGTCCGGCCCAGTACTTC.

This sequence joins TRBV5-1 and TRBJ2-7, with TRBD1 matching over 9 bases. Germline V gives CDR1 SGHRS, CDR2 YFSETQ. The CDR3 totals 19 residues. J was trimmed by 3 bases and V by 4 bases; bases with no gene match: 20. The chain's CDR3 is CASSPGGQGVAAGHYEQYF. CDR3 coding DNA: TGCGCCAGCAGCCCAGGGGGACAGGGAGTTGCAGCGGGACACTACGAGCAGTACTTC.

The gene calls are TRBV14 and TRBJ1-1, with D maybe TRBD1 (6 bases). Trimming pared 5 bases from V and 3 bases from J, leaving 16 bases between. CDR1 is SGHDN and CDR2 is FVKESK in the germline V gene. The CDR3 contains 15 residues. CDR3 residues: CASSKPGQRHTEAFF. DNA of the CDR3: TGTGCCAGCAGCAAGCCGGGACAACGGCACACTGAAGCTTTCTTT.

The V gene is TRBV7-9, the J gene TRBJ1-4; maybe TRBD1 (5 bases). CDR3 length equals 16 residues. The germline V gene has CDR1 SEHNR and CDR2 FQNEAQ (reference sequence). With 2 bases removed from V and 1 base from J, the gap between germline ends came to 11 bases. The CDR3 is CASSLQGRQTNEKLFF. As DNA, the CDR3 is TGTGCCAGCAGCTTACAGGGAAGACAAACTAATGAAAAACTGTTTTTT.

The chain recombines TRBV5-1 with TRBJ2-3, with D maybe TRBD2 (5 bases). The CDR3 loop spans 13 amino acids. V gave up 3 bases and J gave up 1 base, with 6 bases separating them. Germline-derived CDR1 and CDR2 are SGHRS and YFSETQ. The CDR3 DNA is TGCGCCAGCAGCTCGAGGGGCACAGATACGCAGTATTTT. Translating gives CASSSRGTDTQYF.

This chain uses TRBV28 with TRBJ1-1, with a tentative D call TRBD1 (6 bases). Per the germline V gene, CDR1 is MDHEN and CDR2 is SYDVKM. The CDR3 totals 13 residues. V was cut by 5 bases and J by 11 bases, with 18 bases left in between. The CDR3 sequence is CASSVRTVGNAFF. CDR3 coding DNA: TGTGCCAGCAGTGTCAGGACAGTAGGAAATGCTTTCTTT.

The CDR3 nucleotides read TGCGCCAGCAGCTCCGACGGGGGTAGAAGACAATATAATTCACCCCTCCACTTT. As protein: CASSSDGGRRQYNSPLHF. The J gene is TRBJ1-6, the V gene TRBV5-1, with D possibly TRBD1 on 5 matching bases. Germline V gene sequence: CDR1 SGHRS, CDR2 YFSETQ. V lost 3 bases to trimming and J lost 4 bases, with 20 bases between them. This CDR3 spans 18 amino acids.

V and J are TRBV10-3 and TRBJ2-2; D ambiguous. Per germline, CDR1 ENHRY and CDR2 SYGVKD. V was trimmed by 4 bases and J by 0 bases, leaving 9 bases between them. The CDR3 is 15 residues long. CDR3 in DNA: TGTGCCATCAGTGCGGGTGGAACGAACACCGGGGAGCTGTTTTTT. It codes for CAISAGGTNTGELFF.

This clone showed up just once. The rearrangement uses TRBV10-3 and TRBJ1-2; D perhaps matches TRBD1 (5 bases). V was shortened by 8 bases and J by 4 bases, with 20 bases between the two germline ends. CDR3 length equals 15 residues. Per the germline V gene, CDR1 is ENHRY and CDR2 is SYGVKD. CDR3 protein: CAIHPQGQGSYGYTF. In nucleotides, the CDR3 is TGTGCCATCCACCCTCAGGGTCAGGGTAGCTATGGCTACACCTTC.

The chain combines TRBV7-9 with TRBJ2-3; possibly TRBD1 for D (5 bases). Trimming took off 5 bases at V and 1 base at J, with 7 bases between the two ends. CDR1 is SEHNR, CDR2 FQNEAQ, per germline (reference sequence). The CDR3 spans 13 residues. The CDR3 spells CASSPTGTDTQYF. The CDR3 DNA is TGTGCCAGCAGCCCGACAGGCACAGATACGCAGTATTTT.

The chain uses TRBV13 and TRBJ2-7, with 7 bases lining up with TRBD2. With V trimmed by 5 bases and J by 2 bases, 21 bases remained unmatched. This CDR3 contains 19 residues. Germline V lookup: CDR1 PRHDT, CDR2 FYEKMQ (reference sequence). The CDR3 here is CASSPTRGFAGDFTYEQYF. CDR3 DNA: TGTGCCAGCAGCCCCACGCGGGGTTTTGCGGGGGACTTCACCTACGAGCAGTACTTC.

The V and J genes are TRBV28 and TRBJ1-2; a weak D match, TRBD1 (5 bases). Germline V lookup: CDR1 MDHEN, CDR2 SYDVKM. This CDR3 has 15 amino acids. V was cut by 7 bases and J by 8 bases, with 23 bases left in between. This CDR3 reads CASTPPGGDVWGYTF. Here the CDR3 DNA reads TGTGCCAGCACCCCCCCAGGAGGGGACGTCTGGGGCTACACCTTC.

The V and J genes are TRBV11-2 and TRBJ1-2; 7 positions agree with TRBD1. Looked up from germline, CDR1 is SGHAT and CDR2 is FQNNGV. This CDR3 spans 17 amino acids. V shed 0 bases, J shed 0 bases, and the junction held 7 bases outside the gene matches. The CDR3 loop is CASSLDFGDRSNYGYTF. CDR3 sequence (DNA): TGTGCCAGCAGCTTAGATTTCGGGGACAGATCTAACTATGGCTACACCTTC.

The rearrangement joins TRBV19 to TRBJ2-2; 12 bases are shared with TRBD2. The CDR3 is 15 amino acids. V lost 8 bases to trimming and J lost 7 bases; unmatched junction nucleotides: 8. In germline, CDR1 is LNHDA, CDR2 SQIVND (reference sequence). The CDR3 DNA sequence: TGTGCCAGTTCAGGACTAGCGGGAATTGGCGGGGAGCTGTTTTTT. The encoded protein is CASSGLAGIGGELFF. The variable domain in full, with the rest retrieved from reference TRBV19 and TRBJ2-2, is DGGITQSPKYLFRKEGQNVTLSCEQNLNHDAMYWYRQDPGQGLRLIYYSQIVNDFQKGDIAEGYSVSREKKESFPLTVTSAQKNPTAFYLCASSGLAGIGGELFFGEGSRLTVL.

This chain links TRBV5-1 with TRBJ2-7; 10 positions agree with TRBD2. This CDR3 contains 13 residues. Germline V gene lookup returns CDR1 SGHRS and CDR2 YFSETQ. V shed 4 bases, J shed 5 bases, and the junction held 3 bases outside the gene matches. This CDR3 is CASSPSGSNEQYF. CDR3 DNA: TGCGCCAGCAGCCCTAGCGGGAGCAACGAGCAGTACTTC.

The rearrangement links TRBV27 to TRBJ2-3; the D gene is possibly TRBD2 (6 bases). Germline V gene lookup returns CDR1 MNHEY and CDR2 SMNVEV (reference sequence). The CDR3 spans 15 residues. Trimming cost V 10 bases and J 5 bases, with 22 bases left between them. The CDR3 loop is CATPHGTRAKDTQYF. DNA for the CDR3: TGTGCCACCCCCCACGGGACTCGCGCAAAAGATACGCAGTATTTT.

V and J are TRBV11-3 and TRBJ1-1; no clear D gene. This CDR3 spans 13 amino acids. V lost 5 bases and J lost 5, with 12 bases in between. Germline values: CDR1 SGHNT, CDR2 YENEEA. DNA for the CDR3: TGTGCCAGCAGCCCTGTGGCCGGGACTGAAGCTTTCTTT. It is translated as CASSPVAGTEAFF.

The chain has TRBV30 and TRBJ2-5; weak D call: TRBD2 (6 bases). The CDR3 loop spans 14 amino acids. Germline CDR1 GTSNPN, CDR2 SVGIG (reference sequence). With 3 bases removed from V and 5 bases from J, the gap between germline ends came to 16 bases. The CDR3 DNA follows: TGTGCCTGGAGCCTAGCAGGAGGGATGGAGACCCAGTACTTC. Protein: CAWSLAGGMETQYF. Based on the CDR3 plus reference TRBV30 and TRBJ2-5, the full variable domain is SQTIHQWPATLVQPVGSPLSLECTVEGTSNPNLYWYRQAAGRGLQLLFYSVGIGQISSEVPQNLSASRPQDRQFILSSKKLLLSDSGFYLCAWSLAGGMETQYFGPGTRLLVL.

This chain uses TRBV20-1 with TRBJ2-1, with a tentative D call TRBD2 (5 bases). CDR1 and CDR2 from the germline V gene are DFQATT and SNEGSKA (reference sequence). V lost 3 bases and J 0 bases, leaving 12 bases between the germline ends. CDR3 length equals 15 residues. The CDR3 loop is CSASPGAGSYNEQFF. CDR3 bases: TGCAGTGCTAGTCCTGGTGCGGGCTCCTACAATGAGCAGTTCTTC.